The T cell receptor (beta chain) under discussion was sequenced for a study of neoadjuvant anti-PD-1 for oral cavity cancer (dated by TCRdb to about 2021). Broadly, across the study: Before curative-intent surgical resection, most patients were given three to four biweekly doses of nivolumab at 3 mg/kg. A fourth nivolumab dose was given around day 43 to patients without progression, and definitive surgical resection was performed in those patients on days 50-56. Under RECIST 1.1, patients with complete response, partial response or stable disease were classed as responders, and patients with progression were classed as non-responders. There were eleven to twelve patients in the parent correlative cohort, and the response rate was around 35%.

About this clone itself: What this receptor recognizes is not known. No quality values exist for individual bases; no much larger clone is one base distant.

For deep sequencing of PBMC libraries, mostly roughly 520 ng of input genomic DNA was used, and six replicates were run per sample. Following the manufacturer's instructions, the team built TCRbeta libraries using the immunoSEQ hsTCRbeta kit. Sequencing of the completed libraries took place using an Illumina NovaSeq 6000 S4 flow cell after they had been pooled to roughly 3.2 nM. In the paper's pipeline: The immunoSEQ Analyzer was used for raw data preprocessing and quality control. The analysis was restricted to productive rearrangements, with each unique CDR3 amino acid sequence defining a clonotype. Repertoire clonality was estimated as the Gini-Simpson index, which was computed with the R package tcR. Student's t test was used to compare Gini indices, and Pearson correlation was used to assess associations with tumor size change. Drawn from immuneACCESS, this table holds only the in-frame rearrangements with V and J called that TCRdb kept. Clones are partly lost; checked studies trace under half to an unresolved V gene and leave the rest unexplained. V and J calls and clone size come straight from that table; D and trimming were deduced from the DNA. This sample holds around 14,000 clones; roughly 70% were observed only once. The ten top clones hold roughly 2.8% of the sample.

The germline ends are 18 bases apart after V is trimmed by 6 bases and J by 2 bases. There are 16 amino acids in the CDR3, from cysteine to phenylalanine inclusive. Left in the record is the CDR3 DNA by itself, 48 bases read in frame from the first base. From a lookup of the germline V gene, CDR1 and CDR2 are SNHLY and FYNNEI. The sample's time point label, decoded: after neoadjuvant nivolumab, at surgical resection. Patients were newly diagnosed with stage II-IVA oral cavity squamous cell carcinoma and had received no prior systemic or radiation treatment. Everyone in the cohort had locally advanced, HPV-negative oral cavity squamous cell carcinoma. Peripheral blood mononuclear cells were analyzed directly and were not maintained or expanded in culture. Samples came from a longitudinal correlative study of a single-arm phase II trial of neoadjuvant nivolumab in oral cavity squamous cell carcinoma. Subject-matched pre- and post-treatment PBMCs and tumors from three responders and three non-responders underwent genomic DNA-based TCRbeta sequencing. Peripheral blood mononuclear cells were collected before nivolumab treatment and again after treatment, at the time of surgery. The Maxwell RSC DNA from Cells kit was used to isolate genomic DNA from PBMCs.

Summary of the overall study and its limitations: After neoadjuvant nivolumab, significantly higher T cell clonality (Gini index) was found within PBMCs in non-responders than in responders. TCR analyses included only a few patients per response group, and the authors called for larger cohorts for validation. Higher pretreatment blood TCRbeta clonality and lower post-treatment tumor TCRbeta clonality were correlated with higher pretreatment blood Treg/Th17 ratios.

The sequence was obtained from a person between 35 and 79 years old with oral cavity squamous cell carcinoma. The V and J segments used are TRBV2 and TRBJ2-3, with the D gene not confidently named. The sequenced sample was PBMCs, obtained after nivolumab (anti-PD-1) treatment. CDR3 protein: CASSQDFPDFTDTQYF. The DNA sequence reads TGTGCCAGCAGCCAAGACTTCCCTGATTTCACAGATACGCAGTATTTT.